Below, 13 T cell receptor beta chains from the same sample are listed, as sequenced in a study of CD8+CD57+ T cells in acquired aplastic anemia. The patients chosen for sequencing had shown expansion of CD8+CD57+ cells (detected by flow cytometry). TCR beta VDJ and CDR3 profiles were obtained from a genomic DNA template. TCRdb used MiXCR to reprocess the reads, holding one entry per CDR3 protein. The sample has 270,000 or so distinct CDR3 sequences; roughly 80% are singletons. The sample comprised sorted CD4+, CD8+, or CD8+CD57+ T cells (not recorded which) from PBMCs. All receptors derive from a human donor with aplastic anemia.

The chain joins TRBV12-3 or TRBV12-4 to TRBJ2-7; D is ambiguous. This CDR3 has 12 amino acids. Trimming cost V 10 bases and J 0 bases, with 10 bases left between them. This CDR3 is CATGLSSYEQYF. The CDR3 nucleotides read TGTGCCACCGGCCTCAGCTCCTACGAGCAGTACTTC.

CDR3 in amino acids: CASSTRGLAYEQYF. The CDR3 nucleotides are TGTGCCAGCAGCACCCGGGGCCTAGCCTACGAGCAGTACTTC. The rearrangement uses TRBV12-3 or TRBV12-4 and TRBJ2-7; the D gene could be TRBD1 or TRBD2 (5 bases each). V was shortened by 6 bases and J by 2 bases, with 14 bases between the two germline ends. This CDR3 spans 14 amino acids.

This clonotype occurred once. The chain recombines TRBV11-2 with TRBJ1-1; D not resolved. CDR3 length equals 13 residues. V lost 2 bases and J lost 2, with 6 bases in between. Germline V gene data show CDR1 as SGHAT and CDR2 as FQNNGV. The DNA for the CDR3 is TGTGCCAGCAGCTTATTCCTAAACACTGAAGCTTTCTTT. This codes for CASSLFLNTEAFF.

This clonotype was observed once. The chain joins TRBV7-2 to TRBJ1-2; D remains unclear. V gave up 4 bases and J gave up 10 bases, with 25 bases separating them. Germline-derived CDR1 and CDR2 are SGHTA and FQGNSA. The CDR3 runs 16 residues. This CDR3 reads CASSYTSGPEDEHYTF. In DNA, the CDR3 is TGTGCCAGCAGCTATACTAGCGGTCCCGAGGACGAGCACTACACCTTC. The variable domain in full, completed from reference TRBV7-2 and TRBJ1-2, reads GAGVSQSPSNKVTEKGKDVELRCDPISGHTALYWYRQSLGQGLEFLIYFQGNSAPDKSGLPSDRFSAERTGGSVSTLTIQRTQQEDSAVYLCASSYTSGPEDEHYTFGSGTRLTVV.

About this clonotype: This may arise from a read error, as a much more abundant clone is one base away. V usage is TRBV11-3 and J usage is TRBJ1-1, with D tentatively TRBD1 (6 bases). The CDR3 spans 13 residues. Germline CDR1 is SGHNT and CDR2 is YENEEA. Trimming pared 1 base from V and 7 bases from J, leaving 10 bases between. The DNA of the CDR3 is TGTGCCAGCAGCTTAGCTCTGACAGGTGAAGCTTTCTTT. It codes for CASSLALTGEAFF.

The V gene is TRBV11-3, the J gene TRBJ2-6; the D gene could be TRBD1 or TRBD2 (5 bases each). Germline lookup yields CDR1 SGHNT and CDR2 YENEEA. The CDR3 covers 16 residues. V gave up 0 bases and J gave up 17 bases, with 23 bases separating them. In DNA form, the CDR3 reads TGTGCCAGCAGCTTAGATCAGACAGCGGACACTAACGCCTTGACTTTC. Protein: CASSLDQTADTNALTF.

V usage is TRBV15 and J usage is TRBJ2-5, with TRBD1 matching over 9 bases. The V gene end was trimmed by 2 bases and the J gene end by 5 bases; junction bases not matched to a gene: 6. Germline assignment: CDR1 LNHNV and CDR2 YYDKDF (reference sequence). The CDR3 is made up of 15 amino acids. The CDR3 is CATSRSHRGRETQYF. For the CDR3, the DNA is TGTGCCACCAGCAGAAGTCACAGGGGGCGGGAGACCCAGTACTTC.

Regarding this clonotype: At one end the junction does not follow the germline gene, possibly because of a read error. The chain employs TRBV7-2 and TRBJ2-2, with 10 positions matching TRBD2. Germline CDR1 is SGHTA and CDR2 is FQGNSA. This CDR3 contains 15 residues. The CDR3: CASSVSGGATWELFF. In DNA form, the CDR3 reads TGTGCCAGCAGCGTGAGCGGGGGGGCCACCTGGGAGCTGTTTTTT.

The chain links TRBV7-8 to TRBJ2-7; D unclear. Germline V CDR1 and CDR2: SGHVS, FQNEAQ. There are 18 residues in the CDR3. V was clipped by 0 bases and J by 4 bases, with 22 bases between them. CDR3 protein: CASSLAGDGDTHYYEQYV. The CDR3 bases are TGTGCCAGCAGCTTAGCTGGAGATGGCGATACGCATTATTACGAGCAGTACGTC.

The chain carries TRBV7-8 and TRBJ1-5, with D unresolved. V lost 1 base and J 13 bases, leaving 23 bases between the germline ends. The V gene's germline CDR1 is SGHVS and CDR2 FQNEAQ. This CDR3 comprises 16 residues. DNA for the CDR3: TGTGCCAGCAGCTTAGGGGGAGGCCGCGACACGCAGTCTCAGCATTTT. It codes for CASSLGGGRDTQSQHF.

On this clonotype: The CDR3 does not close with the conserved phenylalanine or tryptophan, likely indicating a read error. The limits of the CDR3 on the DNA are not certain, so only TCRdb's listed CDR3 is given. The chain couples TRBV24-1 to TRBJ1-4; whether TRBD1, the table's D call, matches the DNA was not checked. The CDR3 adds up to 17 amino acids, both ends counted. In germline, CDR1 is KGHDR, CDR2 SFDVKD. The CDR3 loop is CATSDSPLTHNSPLHFG.

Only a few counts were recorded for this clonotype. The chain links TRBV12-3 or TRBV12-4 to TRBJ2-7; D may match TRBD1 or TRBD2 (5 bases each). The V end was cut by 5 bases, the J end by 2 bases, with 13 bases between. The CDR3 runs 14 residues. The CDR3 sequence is CASSDRGLAYEQYF. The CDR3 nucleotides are TGTGCCAGCAGTGACCGGGGCCTAGCCTACGAGCAGTACTTC.

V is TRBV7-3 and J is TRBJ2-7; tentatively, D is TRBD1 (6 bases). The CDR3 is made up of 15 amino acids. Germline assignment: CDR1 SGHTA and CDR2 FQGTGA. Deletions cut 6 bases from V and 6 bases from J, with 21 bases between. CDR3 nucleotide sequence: TGTGCCAGCAGTCAGGGTCGACAGGCGGCCACCGAGCAGTACGTC. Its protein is CASSQGRQAATEQYV.